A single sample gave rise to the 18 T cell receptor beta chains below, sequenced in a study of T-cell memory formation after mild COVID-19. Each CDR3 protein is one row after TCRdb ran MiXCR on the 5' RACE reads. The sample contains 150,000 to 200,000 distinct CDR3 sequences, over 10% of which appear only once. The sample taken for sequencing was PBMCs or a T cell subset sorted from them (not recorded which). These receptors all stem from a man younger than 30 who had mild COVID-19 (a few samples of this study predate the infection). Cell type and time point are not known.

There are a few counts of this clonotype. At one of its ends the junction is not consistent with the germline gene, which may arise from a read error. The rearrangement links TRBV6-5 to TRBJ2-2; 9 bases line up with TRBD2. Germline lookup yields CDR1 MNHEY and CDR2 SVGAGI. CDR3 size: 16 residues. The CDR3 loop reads CASNIAGAISTGKLFF. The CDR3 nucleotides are TGTGCCAGCAACATAGCGGGAGCCATTAGCACCGGGAAGCTGTTTTTT.

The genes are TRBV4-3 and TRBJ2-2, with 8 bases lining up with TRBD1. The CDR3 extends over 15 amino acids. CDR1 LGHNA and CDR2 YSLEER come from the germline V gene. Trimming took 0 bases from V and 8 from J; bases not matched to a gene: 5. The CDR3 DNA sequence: TGCGCCAGCAGCCAAGATCGGAACAGGGGGGGGGAGCTGTTTTTT. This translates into CASSQDRNRGGELFF.

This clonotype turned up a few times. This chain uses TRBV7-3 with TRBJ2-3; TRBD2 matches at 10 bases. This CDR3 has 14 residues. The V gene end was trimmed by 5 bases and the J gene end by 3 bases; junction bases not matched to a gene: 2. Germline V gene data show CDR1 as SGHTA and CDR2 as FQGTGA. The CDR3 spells CASSRAGGTDTQYF. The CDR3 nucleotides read TGTGCCAGCAGCCGAGCGGGGGGGACAGATACGCAGTATTTT.

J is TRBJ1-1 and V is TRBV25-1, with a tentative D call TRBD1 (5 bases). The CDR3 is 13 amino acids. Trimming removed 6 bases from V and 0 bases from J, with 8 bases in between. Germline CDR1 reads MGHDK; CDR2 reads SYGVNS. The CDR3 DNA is TGTGCCAGCAGAAGGGGAATGAACACTGAAGCTTTCTTT. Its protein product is CASRRGMNTEAFF.

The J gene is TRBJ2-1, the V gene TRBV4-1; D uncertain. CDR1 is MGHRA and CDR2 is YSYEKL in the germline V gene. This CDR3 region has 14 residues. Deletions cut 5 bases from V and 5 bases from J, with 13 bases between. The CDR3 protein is CASSWGYWDNEQFF. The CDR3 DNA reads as TGCGCCAGCAGCTGGGGTTACTGGGACAATGAGCAGTTCTTC.

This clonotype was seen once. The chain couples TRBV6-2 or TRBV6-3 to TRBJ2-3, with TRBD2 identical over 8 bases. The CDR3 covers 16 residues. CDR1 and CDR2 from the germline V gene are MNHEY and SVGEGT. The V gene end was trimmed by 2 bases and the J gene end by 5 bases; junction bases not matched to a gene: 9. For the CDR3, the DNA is TGTGCCAGCAGTTACAGGATAGCGGGGTACGGAGATACGCAGTATTTT. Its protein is CASSYRIAGYGDTQYF.

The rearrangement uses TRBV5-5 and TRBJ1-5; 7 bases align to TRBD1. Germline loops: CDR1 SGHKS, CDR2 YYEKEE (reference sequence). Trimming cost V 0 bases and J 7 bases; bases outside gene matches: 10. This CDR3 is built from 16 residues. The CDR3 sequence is CASSLVWDSLGQPQHF. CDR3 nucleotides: TGTGCCAGCAGCTTGGTATGGGACAGCCTCGGGCAGCCCCAGCATTTT.

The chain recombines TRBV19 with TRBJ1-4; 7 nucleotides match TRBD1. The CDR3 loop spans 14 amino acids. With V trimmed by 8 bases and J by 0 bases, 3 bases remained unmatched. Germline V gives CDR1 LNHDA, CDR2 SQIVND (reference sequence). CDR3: CASGTAATNEKLFF. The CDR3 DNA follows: TGTGCCAGTGGGACAGCTGCAACTAATGAAAAACTGTTTTTT.

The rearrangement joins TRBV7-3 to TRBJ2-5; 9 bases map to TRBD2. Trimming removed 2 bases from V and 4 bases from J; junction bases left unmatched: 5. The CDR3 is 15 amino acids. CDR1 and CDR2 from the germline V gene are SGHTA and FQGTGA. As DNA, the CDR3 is TGTGCCAGCAGCTTAGGCCTAGCGGGGTCAGAGACCCAGTACTTC. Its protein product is CASSLGLAGSETQYF.

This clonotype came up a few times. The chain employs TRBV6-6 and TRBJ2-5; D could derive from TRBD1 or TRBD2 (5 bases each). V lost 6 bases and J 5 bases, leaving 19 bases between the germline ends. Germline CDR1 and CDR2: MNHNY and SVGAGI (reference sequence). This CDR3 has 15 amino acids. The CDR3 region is CASSTTARGTETQYF. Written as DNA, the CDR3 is TGTGCCAGCAGCACTACCGCACGGGGCACGGAGACCCAGTACTTC.

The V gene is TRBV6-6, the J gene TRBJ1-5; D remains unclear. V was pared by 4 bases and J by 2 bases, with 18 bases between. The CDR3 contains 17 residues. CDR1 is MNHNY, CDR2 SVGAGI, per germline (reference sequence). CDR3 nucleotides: TGTGCCAGCAGTTCCCGGCGGGCATTGGTCGGCAATCAGCCCCAGCATTTT. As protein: CASSSRRALVGNQPQHF.

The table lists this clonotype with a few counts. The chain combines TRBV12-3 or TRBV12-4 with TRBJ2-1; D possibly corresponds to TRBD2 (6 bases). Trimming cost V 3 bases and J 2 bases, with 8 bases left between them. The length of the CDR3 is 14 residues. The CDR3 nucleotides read TGTGCCAGCAGTTTGCGGGGCCCCTACAATGAGCAGTTCTTC. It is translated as CASSLRGPYNEQFF.

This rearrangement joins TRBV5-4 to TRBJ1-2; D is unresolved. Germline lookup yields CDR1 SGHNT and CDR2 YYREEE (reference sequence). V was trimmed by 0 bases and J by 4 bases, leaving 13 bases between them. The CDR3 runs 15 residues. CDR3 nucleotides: TGTGCCAGCAGCTTGGTTTCTGTTGAACCCTATGGCTACACCTTC. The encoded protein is CASSLVSVEPYGYTF.

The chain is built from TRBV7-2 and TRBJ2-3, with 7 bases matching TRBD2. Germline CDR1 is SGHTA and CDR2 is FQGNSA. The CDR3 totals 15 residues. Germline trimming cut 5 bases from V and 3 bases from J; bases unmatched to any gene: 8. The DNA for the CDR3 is TGTGCCAGCAGCGCCCGACTAGCTGTTACAGATACGCAGTATTTT. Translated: CASSARLAVTDTQYF.

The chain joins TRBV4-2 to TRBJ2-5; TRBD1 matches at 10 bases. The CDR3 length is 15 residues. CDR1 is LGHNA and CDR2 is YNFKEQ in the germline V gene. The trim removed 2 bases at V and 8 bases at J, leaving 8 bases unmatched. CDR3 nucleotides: TGTGCCAGCAGCCAAACATTGGACAGGGGGATTACCCAGTACTTC. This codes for CASSQTLDRGITQYF.

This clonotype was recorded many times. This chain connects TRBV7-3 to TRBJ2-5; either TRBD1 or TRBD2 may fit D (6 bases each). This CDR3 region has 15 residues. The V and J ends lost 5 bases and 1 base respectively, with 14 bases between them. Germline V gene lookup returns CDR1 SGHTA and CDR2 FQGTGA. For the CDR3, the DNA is TGTGCCAGCAGCCCTTCCGGGGGCCTCCAAGAGACCCAGTACTTC. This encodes CASSPSGGLQETQYF.

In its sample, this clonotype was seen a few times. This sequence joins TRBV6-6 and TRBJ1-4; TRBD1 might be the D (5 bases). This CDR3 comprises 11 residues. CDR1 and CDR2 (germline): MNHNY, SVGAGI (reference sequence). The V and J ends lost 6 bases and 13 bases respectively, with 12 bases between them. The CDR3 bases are TGTGCCAGCAGCCTAGGGGTTACACTGTTTTTT. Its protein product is CASSLGVTLFF.

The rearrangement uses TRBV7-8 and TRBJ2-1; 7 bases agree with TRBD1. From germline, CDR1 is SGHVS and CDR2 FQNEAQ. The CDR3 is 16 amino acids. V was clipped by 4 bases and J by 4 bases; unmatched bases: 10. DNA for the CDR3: TGTGCCAGCAGCTACAGACAGGGTCAGGGGTACAATGAGCAGTTCTTC. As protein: CASSYRQGQGYNEQFF. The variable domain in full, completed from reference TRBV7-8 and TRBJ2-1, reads GAGVSQSPRYKVAKRGQDVALRCDPISGHVSLFWYQQALGQGPEFLTYFQNEAQLDKSGLPSDRFFAERPEGSVSTLKIQRTQQEDSAVYLCASSYRQGQGYNEQFFGPGTRLTVL.